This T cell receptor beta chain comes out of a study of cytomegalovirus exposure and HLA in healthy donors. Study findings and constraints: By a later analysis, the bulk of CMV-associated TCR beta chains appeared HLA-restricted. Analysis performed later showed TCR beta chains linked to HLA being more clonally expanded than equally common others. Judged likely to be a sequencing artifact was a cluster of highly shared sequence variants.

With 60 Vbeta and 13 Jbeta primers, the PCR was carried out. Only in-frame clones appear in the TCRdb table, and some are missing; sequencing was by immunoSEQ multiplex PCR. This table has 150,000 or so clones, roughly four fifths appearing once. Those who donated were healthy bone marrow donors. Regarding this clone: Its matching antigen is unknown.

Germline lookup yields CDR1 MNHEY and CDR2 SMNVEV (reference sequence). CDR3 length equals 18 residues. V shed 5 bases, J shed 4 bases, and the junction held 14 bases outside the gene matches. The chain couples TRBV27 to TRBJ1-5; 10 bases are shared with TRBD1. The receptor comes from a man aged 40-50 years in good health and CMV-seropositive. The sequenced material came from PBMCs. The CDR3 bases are TGTGCCAGCAGTAAAACCGGGACAGGGGAGGATGGTAATCAGCCCCAGCATTTT. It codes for CASSKTGTGEDGNQPQHF.